These 22 T cell receptor beta chains came from one sample sequenced in a study of blood T cell repertoires in COVID-19. Sequenced by immunoSEQ multiplex PCR; TCRdb stores in-frame clones only, minus some. The repertoire has about 220,000 clones, about 88% of them found once; the top ten carry 2.9%. Sequences were obtained from peripheral blood. Source of these receptors: a man aged 45-65 years who had recovered from COVID-19.

This clone was counted a few times. The chain couples TRBV5-1 to TRBJ1-6, with TRBD1 matching over 9 bases. Germline V gives CDR1 SGHRS, CDR2 YFSETQ. The ends lost 2 bases at V and 7 bases at J; junction bases unmatched: 4. The CDR3 runs to 15 residues. In DNA, the CDR3 is TGCGCCAGCAGCTTTAGGACAGGGGCGAATTCACCCCTCCACTTT. It encodes CASSFRTGANSPLHF.

The table lists this clone with a count of one. The gene calls are TRBV19 and TRBJ1-4; a possible D gene is TRBD1 (5 bases). This CDR3 contains 15 residues. Trimming cost V 4 bases and J 0 bases, with 9 bases left between them. Germline-derived CDR1 and CDR2 are LNHDA and SQIVND (reference sequence). CDR3 amino acids: CASSRQIATNEKLFF. The CDR3 DNA reads TGTGCCAGTAGTAGACAGATCGCAACTAATGAAAAACTGTTTTTT.

The V call is TRBV11-2, the J call TRBJ2-5, with 9 nucleotides matching TRBD2. The CDR3 runs to 18 residues. The germline CDR1 and CDR2 sequences are SGHAT and FQNNGV. V lost 1 base, J lost 5 bases, and 14 bases stayed unmatched. As DNA, the CDR3 is TGTGCCAGCAGCTTAGCTCTCGCTAGCGGGAAAATGGGGGAGACCCAGTACTTC. Translated: CASSLALASGKMGETQYF. The complete variable domain, with remaining parts taken from reference TRBV11-2 and TRBJ2-5, reads EAGVAQSPRYKIIEKRQSVAFWCNPISGHATLYWYQQILGQGPKLLIQFQNNGVVDDSQLPKDRFSAERLKGVDSTLKIQPAKLEDSAVYLCASSLALASGKMGETQYFGPGTRLLVL.

The chain recombines TRBV28 with TRBJ2-7; D is possibly TRBD1 (5 bases). CDR1 and CDR2 from the germline V gene are MDHEN and SYDVKM. Trimming removed 6 bases at V and 0 bases at J, with 12 bases between. This CDR3 has 14 residues. CDR3 DNA: TGTGCCAGCAGGTTCTTCACAGGCTCCTACGAGCAGTACTTC. Translated, it gives CASRFFTGSYEQYF.

The rearrangement joins TRBV10-2 to TRBJ2-7; 10 nucleotides match TRBD1. Germline lookup yields CDR1 WSHSY and CDR2 SAAADI. The CDR3 length is 15 residues. The V and J ends lost 6 bases and 3 bases, in that order; junction bases with no gene match: 8. CDR3 in amino acids: CASRHRDRGYYEQYF. CDR3 sequence (DNA): TGCGCCAGCAGACACCGGGACAGGGGTTACTACGAGCAGTACTTC.

The genes are TRBV15 and TRBJ1-1; D is possibly TRBD1 (6 bases). Trimming cost V 0 bases and J 1 base, with 9 bases left between them. The CDR3 covers 15 residues. From germline, CDR1 is LNHNV and CDR2 YYDKDF (reference sequence). DNA for the CDR3: TGTGCCACCAGCAGAGATAGAGGGGGGAACACTGAAGCTTTCTTT. Translated, it gives CATSRDRGGNTEAFF.

V usage is TRBV28 and J usage is TRBJ1-2; weak D call: TRBD1 (6 bases). Germline CDR1 MDHEN, CDR2 SYDVKM. V dropped 5 bases and J dropped 6 bases, with 10 bases sitting between them. The CDR3 contains 12 residues. The CDR3 nucleotides are TGTGCCAGCAGTATCCGACAGGATGGCTACACCTTC. This codes for CASSIRQDGYTF.

For this clone: Other DNA variants within this sample encode the same CDR3. The rearrangement links TRBV2 to TRBJ1-6; D not resolved. This CDR3 has 13 residues. V was cut by 6 bases and J by 10 bases, with 13 bases left in between. The germline gives CDR1 SNHLY, CDR2 FYNNEI. DNA for the CDR3: TGTGCCAGCAGACTCCGGGGTTCATCACCCCTCCACTTT. Translating gives CASRLRGSSPLHF.

This rearrangement joins TRBV28 to TRBJ1-1; perhaps TRBD1 as D (5 bases). The CDR3 runs to 11 residues. Trimming removed 6 bases from V and 6 bases from J, with 8 bases in between. Germline V gene data show CDR1 as MDHEN and CDR2 as SYDVKM. For the CDR3, the DNA is TGTGCCAGCAGAGGGGTTTCTGAAGCTTTCTTT. It translates to CASRGVSEAFF.

This chain uses TRBV6-5 with TRBJ2-1, with 7 positions matching TRBD2. Germline V gives CDR1 MNHEY, CDR2 SVGAGI. The CDR3 contains 15 residues. J lost 4 bases, V lost 6 bases, and 9 bases had no gene match. CDR3 sequence (DNA): TGTGCCAGCAGGCGGGGGAGTGCCGATTACAATGAGCAGTTCTTC. Translation gives CASRRGSADYNEQFF.

The chain has TRBV19 and TRBJ2-7; a possible D gene is TRBD2 (5 bases). Germline V gene lookup returns CDR1 LNHDA and CDR2 SQIVND (reference sequence). CDR3 length equals 14 residues. V dropped 5 bases and J dropped 5 bases, with 16 bases sitting between them. CDR3 in amino acids: CASSLLPGWDEQYF. The CDR3 DNA is TGTGCCAGTAGTCTTTTGCCGGGGTGGGACGAGCAGTACTTC.

The J gene is TRBJ2-7, the V gene TRBV9; D remains unclear. V gave up 5 bases and J gave up 0 bases, with 15 bases separating them. Germline V lookup: CDR1 SGDLS, CDR2 YYNGEE. The CDR3 contains 15 residues. This CDR3 is CASSPTSRSSYEQYF. CDR3 coding DNA: TGTGCCAGCAGTCCCACCTCTAGAAGCTCCTACGAGCAGTACTTC.

V and J are TRBV24-1 and TRBJ2-6; TRBD2 is a possible D gene (5 bases). Germline lookup yields CDR1 KGHDR and CDR2 SFDVKD. V was trimmed by 4 bases and J by 0 bases, leaving 6 bases between them. This CDR3 has 15 amino acids. The CDR3 bases are TGTGCCACCAGTGAAGGGAGCTCTGGGGCCAACGTCCTGACTTTC. Residues: CATSEGSSGANVLTF.

The V gene is TRBV27, the J gene TRBJ1-6, with 7 bases lining up with TRBD1. Germline values: CDR1 MNHEY, CDR2 SMNVEV (reference sequence). J gave up 13 bases and V 6 bases, and 12 bases lay outside the gene matches. The CDR3 sequence is 14 residues long. CDR3 nucleotides: TGTGCCAGCAGAATGACAGGGTTGGATTTTCCCCTCCACTTT. Protein sequence: CASRMTGLDFPLHF.

The V call is TRBV9, the J call TRBJ2-7; 7 bases line up with TRBD2. The CDR3 spans 15 residues. The junction had 3 bases not matched to a gene; V was cut back by 0 bases and J by 0 bases. Germline loops: CDR1 SGDLS, CDR2 YYNGEE. Written as DNA, the CDR3 is TGTGCCAGCAGCGTAGGGCCTAGCGGCTCCTACGAGCAGTACTTC. Its translation: CASSVGPSGSYEQYF.

The V call is TRBV6-2 or TRBV6-3, the J call TRBJ1-1; TRBD1 might be the D (5 bases). The germline V gene encodes CDR1 MNHEY and CDR2 SVGEGT. The V end was cut by 6 bases, the J end by 1 base, with 18 bases between. CDR3 length equals 16 residues. The CDR3 is CASSPTGGRQNTEAFF. The CDR3 DNA is TGTGCCAGCAGCCCGACGGGGGGACGTCAGAACACTGAAGCTTTCTTT.

The chain is built from TRBV6-5 and TRBJ1-6; 9 nucleotides match TRBD1. Trimming at V came to 10 bases and at J to 7 bases, leaving 5 bases not matched to a gene. Germline CDR1 is MNHEY and CDR2 is SVGAGI. This CDR3 contains 13 residues. The CDR3 sequence is CATGTGKNSPLHF. For the CDR3, the DNA is TGTGCCACCGGGACAGGGAAAAATTCACCCCTCCACTTT.

This chain uses TRBV19 with TRBJ2-5; 10 nucleotides match TRBD2. CDR1 and CDR2 (germline): LNHDA, SQIVND (reference sequence). CDR3 length: 15 residues. V shed 4 bases, J shed 5 bases, and the junction held 7 bases outside the gene matches. The CDR3 sequence is CASSTSSGSWETQYF. Here the CDR3 DNA reads TGTGCCAGTAGTACATCTAGCGGGAGTTGGGAGACCCAGTACTTC.

The chain combines TRBV10-1 with TRBJ1-1; the D gene is possibly TRBD1 (5 bases). Trimming removed 6 bases from V and 2 bases from J, with 10 bases in between. This CDR3 comprises 13 residues. Germline V gene data show CDR1 as WNHNN and CDR2 as SYGVQD (reference sequence). Written as DNA, the CDR3 is TGCGCCAGCAGGGACACTCTTAACACTGAAGCTTTCTTT. Translated, it gives CASRDTLNTEAFF.

The chain carries TRBV28 and TRBJ1-1; 8 nucleotides agree with TRBD1. The CDR3 is 14 residues long. Looked up from germline, CDR1 is MDHEN and CDR2 is SYDVKM. Trimming removed 2 bases from V and 3 bases from J; junction bases left unmatched: 2. DNA for the CDR3: TGTGCCAGCAGTTTACTGGACAGGGACACTGAAGCTTTCTTT. Protein: CASSLLDRDTEAFF.

The V and J genes are TRBV10-3 and TRBJ2-1, with 12 bases that match TRBD2. The germline V gene has CDR1 ENHRY and CDR2 SYGVKD. This CDR3 has 12 amino acids. V gave up 5 bases and J gave up 16 bases; unmatched junction bases: 6. The CDR3 region has the DNA TGTGCCATCAGTCTAGCGGGAGGGCCCACCTTCTTC. Translation: CAISLAGGPTFF.

The rearrangement links TRBV29-1 to TRBJ1-1; D is unresolved. Trimming removed 4 bases at V and 4 bases at J, with 10 bases between. Germline CDR1 and CDR2: SQVTM and ANQGSEA. The CDR3 spans 12 residues. As DNA, the CDR3 is TGCAGCGTTGTTCCCGGTAGCACTGAAGCTTTCTTT. Its translation is CSVVPGSTEAFF.